This T cell receptor beta chain is drawn from a study of blood T cell repertoires in COVID-19. In the study overall: Material from acute and convalescent COVID-19 was sourced from the United States, Italy and Spain. T cells, B-cell-depleted T cells, or PBMCs provided the cDNA or gDNA that served as material.

V lost 0 bases and J lost 4; bases outside the gene matches: 13. CDR3 length equals 19 residues. Looked up from germline, CDR1 is MGHRA and CDR2 is YSYEKL. Per the authors' pipeline: Amplification of reference gene primers provided the estimated nucleated cell counts. TCRdb's copy holds only in-frame clones and misses some; the assay was immunoSEQ multiplex PCR. The V and J calls and clone size are taken from that table; D and trimming were inferred from the DNA. The repertoire consists of 200,000 to 250,000 clones, with about 86% occurring once and the leading ten covering less than 4%. The sequencing sample was made of peripheral blood. The chain links TRBV4-1 to TRBJ1-3; 9 bases are shared with TRBD1. The receptor was isolated from a woman aged 25 to 45 who had recovered from COVID-19. Here the CDR3 reads CASSQEEVGQGRSGNTIYF. The CDR3 bases are TGCGCCAGCAGCCAAGAAGAGGTGGGACAGGGAAGATCCGGAAACACCATATATTTT.